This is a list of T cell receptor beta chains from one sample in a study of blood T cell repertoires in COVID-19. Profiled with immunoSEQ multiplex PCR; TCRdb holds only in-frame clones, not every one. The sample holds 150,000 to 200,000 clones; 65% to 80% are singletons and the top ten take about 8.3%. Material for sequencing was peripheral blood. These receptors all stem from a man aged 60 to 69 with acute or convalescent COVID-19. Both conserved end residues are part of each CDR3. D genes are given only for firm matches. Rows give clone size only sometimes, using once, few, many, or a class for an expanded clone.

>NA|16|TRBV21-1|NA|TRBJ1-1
CASSNRRKKANTEAFF
TGTGCCAGCAGCAATCGGAGGAAAAAGGCTAACACTGAAGCTTTCTTT
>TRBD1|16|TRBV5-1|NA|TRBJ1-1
CASSLQTGGSNTEAFF
TGCGCCAGCAGCTTGCAGACAGGGGGGTCAAACACTGAAGCTTTCTTT
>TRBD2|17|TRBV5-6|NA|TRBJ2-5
CASSRWRGSQDQETQYF
TGTGCCAGCAGCCGATGGCGGGGGTCACAGGATCAAGAGACCCAGTACTTC
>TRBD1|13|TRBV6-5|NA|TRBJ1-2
CALRTGVNYGYTF
TGTGCCCTAAGGACAGGGGTGAACTATGGCTACACCTTC
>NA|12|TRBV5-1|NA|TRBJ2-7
CASRDNTYEQYF
TGCGCCAGCCGGGACAATACCTACGAGCAGTACTTC
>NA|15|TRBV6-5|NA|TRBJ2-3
CASSYGLRLEDTQYF
TGTGCCAGCAGTTACGGTTTGAGGTTGGAAGATACGCAGTATTTT
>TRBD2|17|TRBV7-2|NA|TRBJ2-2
CASSPMRGATNTGELFF
TGTGCCAGCAGCCCAATGCGGGGGGCGACGAACACCGGGGAGCTGTTTTTT
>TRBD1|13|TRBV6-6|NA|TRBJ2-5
CASSSRQGETQYF
TGTGCCAGCAGTTCCAGACAGGGAGAGACCCAGTACTTC
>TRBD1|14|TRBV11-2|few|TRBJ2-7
CASSRDRDTYEQYF
TGTGCCAGCAGCCGGGACAGGGATACCTACGAGCAGTACTTC
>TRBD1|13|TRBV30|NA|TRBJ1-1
CAWREGGYTEAFF
TGTGCCTGGAGGGAAGGGGGCTACACTGAAGCTTTCTTT
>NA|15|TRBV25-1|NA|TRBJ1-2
CASSEAGGGRYGYTF
TGTGCCAGCAGTGAAGCAGGTGGCGGGAGGTATGGCTACACCTTC
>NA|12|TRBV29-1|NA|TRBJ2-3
CSVDPMTDTQYF
TGCAGCGTTGATCCTATGACAGATACGCAGTATTTT
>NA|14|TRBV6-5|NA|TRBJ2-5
CASLYGRQQETQYF
TGTGCCAGCCTTTATGGTAGACAACAAGAGACCCAGTACTTC
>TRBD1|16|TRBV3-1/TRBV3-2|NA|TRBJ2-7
CASSQGQGRGFNEQYF
TGTGCCAGCAGCCAGGGACAGGGTCGGGGGTTTAACGAGCAGTACTTC
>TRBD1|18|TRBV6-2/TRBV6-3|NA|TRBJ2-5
CASSIPPGGQGGLETQYF
TGTGCCAGCAGTATCCCTCCTGGGGGACAGGGGGGCCTCGAGACCCAGTACTTC
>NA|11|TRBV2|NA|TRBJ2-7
CASSALDEQYF
TGTGCCAGCAGTGCCTTAGACGAGCAGTACTTC
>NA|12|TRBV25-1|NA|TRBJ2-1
CASSEYRNEQFF
TGTGCCAGCAGTGAATATAGAAATGAGCAGTTCTTC
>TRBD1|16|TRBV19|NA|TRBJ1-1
CASSIGLQGVNTEAFF
TGTGCCAGTAGTATAGGTCTACAGGGGGTTAACACTGAAGCTTTCTTT
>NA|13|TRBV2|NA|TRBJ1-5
CASREDYNQPQHF
TGTGCCAGCAGGGAAGACTACAATCAGCCCCAGCATTTT
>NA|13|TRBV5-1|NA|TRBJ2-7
CASSENRLYEQYF
TGCGCCAGCTCCGAGAACAGGCTCTACGAGCAGTACTTC
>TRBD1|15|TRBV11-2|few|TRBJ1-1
CASKMNRGLNTEAFF
TGTGCCAGCAAGATGAACAGGGGGCTAAACACTGAAGCTTTCTTT
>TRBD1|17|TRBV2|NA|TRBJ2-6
CASSPGTGVSGANVLTF
TGTGCCAGCAGTCCCGGGACAGGGGTCTCTGGGGCCAACGTCCTGACTTTC
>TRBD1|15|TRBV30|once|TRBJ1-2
CAFSPPGQAIYGYTF
TGTGCCTTCTCCCCCCCGGGACAGGCGATCTATGGCTACACCTTC
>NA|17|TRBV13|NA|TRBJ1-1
CASSLDLGAGDNTEAFF
TGTGCCAGCAGCTTAGATTTAGGGGCAGGGGACAACACTGAAGCTTTCTTT
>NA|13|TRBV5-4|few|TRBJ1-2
CASSLGGSYGYTF
TGTGCCAGCAGTTTAGGGGGATCCTATGGCTACACCTTC
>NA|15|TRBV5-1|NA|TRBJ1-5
CASSPGDYSNQPQHF
TGCGCCAGCAGCCCAGGTGATTATAGCAATCAGCCCCAGCATTTT
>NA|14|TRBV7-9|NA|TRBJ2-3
CASSPPSTGDTQYF
TGTGCCAGCAGCCCTCCTTCGACAGGAGATACGCAGTATTTT
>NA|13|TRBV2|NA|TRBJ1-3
CASRGGTGNTIYF
TGTGCCAGCAGAGGGGGTACTGGAAACACCATATATTTT
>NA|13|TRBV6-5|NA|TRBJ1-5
CASSYGANQPQHF
TGTGCCAGCAGTTACGGGGCCAATCAGCCCCAGCATTTT
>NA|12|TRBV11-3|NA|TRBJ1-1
CASSLSGTEAFF
TGTGCCAGCAGCTTATCGGGGACTGAAGCTTTCTTT